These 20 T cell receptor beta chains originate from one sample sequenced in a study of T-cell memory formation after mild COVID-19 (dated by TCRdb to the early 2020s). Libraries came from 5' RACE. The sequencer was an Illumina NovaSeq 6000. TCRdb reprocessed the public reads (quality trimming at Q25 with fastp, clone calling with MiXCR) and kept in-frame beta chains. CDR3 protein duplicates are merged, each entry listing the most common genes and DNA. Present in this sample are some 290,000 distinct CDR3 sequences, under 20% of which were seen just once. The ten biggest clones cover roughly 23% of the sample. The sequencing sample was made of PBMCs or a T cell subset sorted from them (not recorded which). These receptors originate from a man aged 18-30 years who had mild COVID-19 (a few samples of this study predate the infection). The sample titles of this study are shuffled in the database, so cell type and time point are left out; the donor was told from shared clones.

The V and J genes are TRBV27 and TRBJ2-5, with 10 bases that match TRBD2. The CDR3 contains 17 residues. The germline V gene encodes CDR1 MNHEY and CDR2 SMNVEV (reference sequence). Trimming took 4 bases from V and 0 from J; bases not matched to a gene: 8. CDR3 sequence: CASSSPGLAHYQETQYF. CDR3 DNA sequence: TGTGCCAGCAGTTCCCCGGGACTAGCGCATTACCAAGAGACCCAGTACTTC.

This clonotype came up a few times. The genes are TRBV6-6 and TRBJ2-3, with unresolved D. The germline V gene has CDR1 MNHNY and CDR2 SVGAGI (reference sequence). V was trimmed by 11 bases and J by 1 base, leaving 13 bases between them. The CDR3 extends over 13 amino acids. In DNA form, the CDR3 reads TGTGCCGTAAAACCACTCCGCACAGATACGCAGTATTTT. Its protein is CAVKPLRTDTQYF.

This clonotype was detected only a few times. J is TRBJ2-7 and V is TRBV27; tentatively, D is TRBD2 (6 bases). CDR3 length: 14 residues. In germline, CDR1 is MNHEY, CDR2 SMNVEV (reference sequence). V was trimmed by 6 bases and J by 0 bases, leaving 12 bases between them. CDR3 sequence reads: CASRSGGYSYEQYF. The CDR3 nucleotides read TGTGCCAGCAGATCCGGGGGATACTCCTACGAGCAGTACTTC.

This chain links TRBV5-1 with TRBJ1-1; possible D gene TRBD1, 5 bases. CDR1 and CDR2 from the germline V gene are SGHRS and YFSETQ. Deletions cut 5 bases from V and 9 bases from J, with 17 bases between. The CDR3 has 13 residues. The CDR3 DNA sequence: TGCGCCAGCAGTTCTGATGGGACCCTCAAAGCTTTCTTT. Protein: CASSSDGTLKAFF.

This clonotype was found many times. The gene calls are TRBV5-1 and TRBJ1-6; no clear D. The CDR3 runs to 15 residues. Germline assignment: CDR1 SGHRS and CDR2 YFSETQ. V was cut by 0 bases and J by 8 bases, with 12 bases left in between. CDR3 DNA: TGCGCCAGCAGCTTGGGGGGAGCCCGGTATTCACCCCTCCACTTT. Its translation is CASSLGGARYSPLHF.

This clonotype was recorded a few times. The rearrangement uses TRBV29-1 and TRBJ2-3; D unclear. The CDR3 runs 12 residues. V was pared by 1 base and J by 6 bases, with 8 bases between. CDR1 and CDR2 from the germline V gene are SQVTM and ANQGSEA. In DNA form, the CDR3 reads TGCAGCGTTGAAGTTGCCGGGGATACGCAGTATTTT. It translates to CSVEVAGDTQYF.

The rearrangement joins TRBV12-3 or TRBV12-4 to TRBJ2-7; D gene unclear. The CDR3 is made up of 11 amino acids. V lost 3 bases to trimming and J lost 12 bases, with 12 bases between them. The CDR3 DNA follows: TGTGCCAGCAGTTTTGGAGCCCGGCGGTACTTC. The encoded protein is CASSFGARRYF.

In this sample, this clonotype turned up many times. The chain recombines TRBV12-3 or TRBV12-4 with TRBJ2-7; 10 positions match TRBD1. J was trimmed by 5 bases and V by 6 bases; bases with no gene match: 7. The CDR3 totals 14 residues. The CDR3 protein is CASRRDRGQDEQYF. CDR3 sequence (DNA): TGTGCCAGCAGACGGGACAGGGGCCAGGACGAGCAGTACTTC.

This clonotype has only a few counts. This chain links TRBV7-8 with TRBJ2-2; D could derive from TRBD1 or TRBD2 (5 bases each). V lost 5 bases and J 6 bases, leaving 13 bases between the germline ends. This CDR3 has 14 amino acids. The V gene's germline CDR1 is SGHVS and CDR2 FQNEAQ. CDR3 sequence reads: CASSLGTGAGELFF. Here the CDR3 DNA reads TGTGCCAGCAGCCTAGGGACGGGTGCCGGGGAGCTGTTTTTT.

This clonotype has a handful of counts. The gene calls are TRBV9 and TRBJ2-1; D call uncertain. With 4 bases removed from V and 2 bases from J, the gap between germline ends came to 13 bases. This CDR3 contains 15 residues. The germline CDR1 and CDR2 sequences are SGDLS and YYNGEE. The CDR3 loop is CASSIDGLPYNEQFF. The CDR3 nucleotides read TGTGCCAGCAGCATAGACGGCCTTCCCTACAATGAGCAGTTCTTC.

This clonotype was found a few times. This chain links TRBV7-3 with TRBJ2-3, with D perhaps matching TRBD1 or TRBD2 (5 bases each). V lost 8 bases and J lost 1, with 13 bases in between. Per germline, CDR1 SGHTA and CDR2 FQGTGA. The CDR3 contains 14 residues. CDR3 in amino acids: CASGRDGRTDTQYF. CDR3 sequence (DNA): TGTGCCAGCGGAAGGGACGGCCGCACAGATACGCAGTATTTT. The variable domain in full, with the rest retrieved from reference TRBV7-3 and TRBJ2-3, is GAGVSQTPSNKVTEKGKYVELRCDPISGHTALYWYRQSLGQGPEFLIYFQGTGAADDSGLPNDRFFAVRPEGSVSTLKIQRTERGDSAVYLCASGRDGRTDTQYFGPGTRLTVL.

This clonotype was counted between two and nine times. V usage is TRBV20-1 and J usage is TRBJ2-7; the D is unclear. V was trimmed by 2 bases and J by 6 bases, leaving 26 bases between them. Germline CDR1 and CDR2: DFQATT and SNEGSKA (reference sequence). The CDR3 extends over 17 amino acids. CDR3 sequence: CSARKGSGPNRSAEQYF. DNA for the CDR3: TGCAGTGCTAGAAAGGGCTCAGGCCCAAACCGGTCCGCCGAGCAGTACTTC.

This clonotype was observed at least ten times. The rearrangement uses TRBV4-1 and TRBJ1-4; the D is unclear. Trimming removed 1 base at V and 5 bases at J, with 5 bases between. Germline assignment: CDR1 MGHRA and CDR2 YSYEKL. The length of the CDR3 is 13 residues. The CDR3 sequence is CASSQGQNEKLFF. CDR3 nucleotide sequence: TGCGCCAGCAGCCAAGGACAAAATGAAAAACTGTTTTTT.

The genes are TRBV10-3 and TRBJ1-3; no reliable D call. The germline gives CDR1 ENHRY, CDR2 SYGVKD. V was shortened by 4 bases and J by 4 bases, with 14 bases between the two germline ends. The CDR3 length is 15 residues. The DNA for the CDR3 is TGTGCCATCAGTGGTCGCGAGGTGGACGGAAACACCATATATTTT. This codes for CAISGREVDGNTIYF.

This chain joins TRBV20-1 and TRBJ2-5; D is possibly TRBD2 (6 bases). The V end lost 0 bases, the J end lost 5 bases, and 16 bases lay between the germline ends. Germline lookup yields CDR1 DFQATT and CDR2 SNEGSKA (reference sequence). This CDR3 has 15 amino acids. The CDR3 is CSARDLGGSGETQYF. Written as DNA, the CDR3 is TGCAGTGCTAGAGATCTAGGAGGGTCGGGGGAGACCCAGTACTTC.

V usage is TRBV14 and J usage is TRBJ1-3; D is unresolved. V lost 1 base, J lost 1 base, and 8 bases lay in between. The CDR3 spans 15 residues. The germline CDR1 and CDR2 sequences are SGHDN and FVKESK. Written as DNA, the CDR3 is TGTGCCAGCAGCCAAGGAATAGCTTCTGGAAACACCATATATTTT. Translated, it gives CASSQGIASGNTIYF.

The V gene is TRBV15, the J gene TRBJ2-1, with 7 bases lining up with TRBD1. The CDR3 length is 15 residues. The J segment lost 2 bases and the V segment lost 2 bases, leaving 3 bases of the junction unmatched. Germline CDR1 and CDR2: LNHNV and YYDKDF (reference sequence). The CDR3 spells CATSRTGTAYNEQFF. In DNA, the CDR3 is TGTGCCACCAGCAGAACCGGGACAGCCTACAATGAGCAGTTCTTC.

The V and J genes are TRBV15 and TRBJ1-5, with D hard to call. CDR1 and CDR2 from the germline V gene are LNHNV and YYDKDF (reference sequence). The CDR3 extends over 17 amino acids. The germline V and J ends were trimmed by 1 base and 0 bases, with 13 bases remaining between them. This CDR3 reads CATSRGPPGNSNQPQHF. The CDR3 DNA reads TGTGCCACCAGCAGAGGTCCGCCGGGGAATAGCAATCAGCCCCAGCATTTT.

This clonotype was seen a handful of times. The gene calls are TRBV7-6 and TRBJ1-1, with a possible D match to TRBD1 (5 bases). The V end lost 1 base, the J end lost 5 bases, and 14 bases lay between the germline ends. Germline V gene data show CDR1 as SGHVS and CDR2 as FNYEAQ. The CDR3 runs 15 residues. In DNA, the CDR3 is TGTGCCAGCAGCTTAGTCGCCAGGGCGGTGACTGAAGCTTTCTTT. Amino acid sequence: CASSLVARAVTEAFF.

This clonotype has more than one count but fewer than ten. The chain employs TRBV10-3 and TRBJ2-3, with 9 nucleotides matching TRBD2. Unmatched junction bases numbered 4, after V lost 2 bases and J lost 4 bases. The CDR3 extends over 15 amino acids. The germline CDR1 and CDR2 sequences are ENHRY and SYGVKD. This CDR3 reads CAISELGLAPDTQYF. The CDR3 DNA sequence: TGTGCCATCAGTGAGCTAGGACTAGCGCCAGATACGCAGTATTTT.